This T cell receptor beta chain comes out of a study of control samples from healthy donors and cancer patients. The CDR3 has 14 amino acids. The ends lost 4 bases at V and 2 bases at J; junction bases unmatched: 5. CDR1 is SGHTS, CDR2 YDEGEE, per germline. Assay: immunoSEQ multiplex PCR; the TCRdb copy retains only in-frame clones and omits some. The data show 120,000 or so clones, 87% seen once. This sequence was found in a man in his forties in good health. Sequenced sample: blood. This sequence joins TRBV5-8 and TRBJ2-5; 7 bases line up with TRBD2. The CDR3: CASSGSAGQETQYF. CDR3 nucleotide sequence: TGTGCCAGCAGCGGATCAGCGGGACAAGAGACCCAGTACTTC.